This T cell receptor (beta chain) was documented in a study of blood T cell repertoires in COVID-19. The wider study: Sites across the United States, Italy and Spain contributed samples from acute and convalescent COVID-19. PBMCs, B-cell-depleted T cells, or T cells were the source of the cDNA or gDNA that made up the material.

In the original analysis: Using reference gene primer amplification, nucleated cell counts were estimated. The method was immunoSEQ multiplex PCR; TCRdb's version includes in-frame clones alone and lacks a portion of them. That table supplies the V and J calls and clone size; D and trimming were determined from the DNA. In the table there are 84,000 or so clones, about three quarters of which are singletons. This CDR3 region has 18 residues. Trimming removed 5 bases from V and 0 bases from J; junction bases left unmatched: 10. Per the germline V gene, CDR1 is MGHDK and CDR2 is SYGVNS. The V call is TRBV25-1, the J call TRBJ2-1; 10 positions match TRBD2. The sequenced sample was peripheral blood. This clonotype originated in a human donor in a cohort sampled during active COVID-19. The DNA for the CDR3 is TGTGCCAGCAGTCGTCACGCGTCTAGCGGGAGCTCCTACAATGAGCAGTTCTTC. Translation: CASSRHASSGSSYNEQFF.